Shown below are 24 T cell receptor beta chains from a single sample sequenced in a study of T cell changes during pregnancy in multiple sclerosis. Sequencing used immunoSEQ multiplex PCR; TCRdb keeps in-frame clones, though not all of them. The data contain about 35,000 clones, about 92% of them singletons. Material: peripheral blood, obtained in the third trimester of pregnancy. Receptors were obtained from a female donor in good health, enrolled as a control in a pregnancy study.

The chain recombines TRBV5-3 with TRBJ2-7, with TRBD1 matching 7 bases. TRBV5-3 counts as an open reading frame of uncertain function. Trimming took 3 bases from V and 2 from J; bases not matched to a gene: 8. The CDR3 totals 15 residues. The CDR3 region is CARSYTGTDPYEQYF. The CDR3 bases are TGTGCCAGAAGCTACACCGGGACAGACCCCTACGAGCAGTACTTC.

CDR3 sequence reads: CASSYRSANTGELFF. The CDR3 DNA reads as TGTGCCAGCAGCTACAGGAGCGCGAACACCGGGGAGCTGTTTTTT. This chain uses TRBV27 with TRBJ2-2, with D tentatively TRBD1 (5 bases). From germline, CDR1 is MNHEY and CDR2 SMNVEV (reference sequence). Between the trimmed V and J ends, which lost 6 bases and 0 bases, there was a span of 11 bases. The CDR3 runs 15 residues.

This chain links TRBV5-1 with TRBJ1-2; D remains unclear. Trimming removed 1 base at V and 6 bases at J, with 19 bases between. The germline V gene encodes CDR1 SGHRS and CDR2 YFSETQ. CDR3 length: 16 amino acids. The CDR3 loop reads CASSLLVAANSDGYTF. The DNA of the CDR3 is TGCGCCAGCAGCTTGTTAGTAGCAGCAAATTCTGATGGCTACACCTTC.

This chain joins TRBV4-1 and TRBJ2-7, with D tentatively TRBD2 (5 bases). V gave up 3 bases and J gave up 4 bases, with 19 bases separating them. The CDR3 loop spans 16 amino acids. CDR1 and CDR2 from the germline V gene are MGHRA and YSYEKL. CDR3 protein: CASSHYTGNVGYEQYF. The CDR3 DNA follows: TGCGCCAGCAGCCATTATACCGGGAACGTAGGATACGAGCAGTACTTC.

The chain is built from TRBV5-1 and TRBJ1-4, with D perhaps TRBD1 (6 bases). V was clipped by 0 bases and J by 4 bases, with 10 bases between them. Germline CDR1 and CDR2: SGHRS and YFSETQ. The CDR3 sequence is 15 residues long. CDR3 nucleotide sequence: TGCGCCAGCAGCTTGGAGGGGACACGTAATGAAAAACTGTTTTTT. It yields the protein CASSLEGTRNEKLFF.

In this sample, this clone turned up once. The CDR3 is CASSQEKGMNTEAFF. The CDR3 coding sequence is TGCGCCAGCAGCCAAGAAAAGGGGATGAACACTGAAGCTTTCTTT. The V and J genes are TRBV4-3 and TRBJ1-1, with a weak D call TRBD1 (5 bases). CDR3 size: 15 residues. Germline CDR1 and CDR2: LGHNA and YSLEER. Trimming took 0 bases from V and 0 from J, leaving 8 bases between them.

V usage is TRBV5-1 and J usage is TRBJ2-5; tentative D call: TRBD2 (6 bases). The length of the CDR3 is 17 residues. Germline loops: CDR1 SGHRS, CDR2 YFSETQ. Deletions cut 4 bases from V and 2 bases from J, with 21 bases between. Here the CDR3 reads CASSPKPPWGVQETQYF. Written as DNA, the CDR3 is TGCGCCAGCAGCCCCAAACCCCCCTGGGGGGTACAAGAGACCCAGTACTTC.

The chain's CDR3 is CASSFLRQGASEQYF. The CDR3, as DNA: TGTGCCAGCAGTTTTCTACGACAGGGGGCTTCCGAGCAGTACTTC. The chain recombines TRBV28 with TRBJ2-7; 10 bases map to TRBD1. CDR1 and CDR2 from the germline V gene are MDHEN and SYDVKM. The CDR3 totals 15 residues. With V trimmed by 3 bases and J by 6 bases, 8 bases remained unmatched.

The CDR3 sequence is CASSLGPSRGEKLFF. CDR3 nucleotide sequence: TGTGCCAGCAGCTTAGGTCCATCCCGAGGCGAAAAACTGTTTTTT. The chain couples TRBV11-2 to TRBJ1-4, with no clear D. The germline V and J ends were trimmed by 1 base and 8 bases, with 14 bases remaining between them. CDR1 and CDR2 from the germline V gene are SGHAT and FQNNGV. The CDR3 is 15 amino acids.

This rearrangement joins TRBV5-6 to TRBJ2-7, with D maybe TRBD1 (6 bases). Trimming stripped 2 bases from V and 4 bases from J, with 13 bases between. Germline CDR1 is SGHDT and CDR2 is YYEEEE. The length of the CDR3 is 14 residues. The DNA for the CDR3 is TGTGCCAGCAGCTTACAGGGTCCTGAGTACGAGCAGTACTTC. Its protein product is CASSLQGPEYEQYF.

The chain employs TRBV6-4 and TRBJ2-1; 10 positions match TRBD2. CDR1 is MRHNA, CDR2 SNTAGT, per germline. The CDR3 extends over 15 amino acids. The junction had 5 bases not matched to a gene; V was cut back by 3 bases and J by 6 bases. CDR3 protein: CASSERTSGGNEQFF. DNA of the CDR3: TGTGCCAGCAGTGAAAGGACTAGCGGAGGCAATGAGCAGTTCTTC.

J is TRBJ2-7 and V is TRBV6-5, with a weak D call TRBD2 (5 bases). CDR3 size: 13 residues. The germline V and J ends were trimmed by 5 bases and 3 bases, with 11 bases remaining between them. Germline V lookup: CDR1 MNHEY, CDR2 SVGAGI. The CDR3 is CASSMGRIYEQYF. The DNA of the CDR3 is TGTGCCAGCAGTATGGGGAGAATCTACGAGCAGTACTTC.

The chain carries TRBV15 and TRBJ2-7, with 8 bases identical to TRBD2. CDR3 length: 16 amino acids. V gave up 0 bases and J gave up 6 bases; unmatched junction bases: 10. Germline V gives CDR1 LNHNV, CDR2 YYDKDF (reference sequence). Here the CDR3 reads CATSRDWKGLAPEQYF. CDR3 nucleotides: TGTGCCACCAGCAGAGATTGGAAAGGACTAGCTCCCGAGCAGTACTTC.

This chain links TRBV9 with TRBJ1-2; 8 bases are a match to TRBD1. The CDR3 contains 13 residues. The junction had 0 bases not matched to a gene; V was cut back by 3 bases and J by 2 bases. In germline, CDR1 is SGDLS, CDR2 YYNGEE. CDR3 bases: TGTGCCAGCAGCGGACAGGGGAACTATGGCTACACCTTC. It yields the protein CASSGQGNYGYTF.

This rearrangement joins TRBV9 to TRBJ1-6; 9 bases match TRBD1. This CDR3 is 17 amino acids long. Trimming took 2 bases from V and 10 from J; bases not matched to a gene: 13. Germline CDR1 and CDR2: SGDLS and YYNGEE. The CDR3 loop is CASSVRPGDRVDSPLHF. CDR3 DNA: TGTGCCAGCAGCGTGCGCCCCGGGGACAGGGTAGACTCACCCCTCCACTTT.

This clone was seen a handful of times. V usage is TRBV5-8 and J usage is TRBJ1-1; 12 positions agree with TRBD1. The junction had 4 bases not matched to a gene; V was cut back by 3 bases and J by 1 base. The CDR3 sequence is 16 residues long. Germline assignment: CDR1 SGHTS and CDR2 YDEGEE. This CDR3 reads CASSWPGQGANTEAFF. CDR3 in DNA: TGTGCCAGCAGCTGGCCGGGACAGGGGGCGAACACTGAAGCTTTCTTT.

The chain joins TRBV27 to TRBJ1-4; D might be TRBD1 (6 bases). The CDR3 is 15 residues long. Trimming took 6 bases from V and 3 from J, leaving 14 bases between them. Per the germline V gene, CDR1 is MNHEY and CDR2 is SMNVEV (reference sequence). CDR3 DNA: TGTGCCAGCAGGCTGTCAGGGGCCCCTAATGAAAAACTGTTTTTT. It yields the protein CASRLSGAPNEKLFF.

The rearrangement links TRBV20-1 to TRBJ1-2, with D unclear. V was shortened by 3 bases and J by 4 bases, with 6 bases between the two germline ends. The CDR3 has 11 residues. CDR1 DFQATT and CDR2 SNEGSKA come from the germline V gene (reference sequence). CDR3 in amino acids: CSASGSYGYTF. In DNA form, the CDR3 reads TGCAGTGCTAGCGGGAGCTATGGCTACACCTTC.

This clone was detected only once. V and J are TRBV5-4 and TRBJ2-1, with D possibly TRBD1 on 6 matching bases. V lost 5 bases, J lost 8 bases, and 14 bases lay in between. This CDR3 region has 13 residues. The germline CDR1 and CDR2 sequences are SGHNT and YYREEE (reference sequence). In DNA form, the CDR3 reads TGTGCCAGCAGTTCAGGGGCGCAGGATGAGCAGTTCTTC. This encodes CASSSGAQDEQFF.

V and J are TRBV6-6 and TRBJ1-1, with D unresolved. The CDR3 covers 14 residues. The germline V and J ends were trimmed by 0 bases and 1 base, with 6 bases remaining between them. Germline loops: CDR1 MNHNY, CDR2 SVGAGI (reference sequence). The CDR3 DNA reads as TGTGCCAGCAGTTACTCGGCGGGGAACACTGAAGCTTTCTTT. It yields the protein CASSYSAGNTEAFF.

V and J are TRBV5-4 and TRBJ1-1; D may be TRBD1 (6 bases). Trimming removed 10 bases from V and 1 base from J, with 14 bases in between. CDR3 length: 13 amino acids. Germline V lookup: CDR1 SGHNT, CDR2 YYREEE (reference sequence). This CDR3 is CAAKPGQNTEAFF. In DNA, the CDR3 is TGTGCCGCCAAACCGGGACAGAACACTGAAGCTTTCTTT.

The gene calls are TRBV4-3 and TRBJ2-1, with 13 bases that match TRBD2. V lost 0 bases and J lost 2; bases outside the gene matches: 4. Germline CDR1 LGHNA, CDR2 YSLEER. CDR3 length equals 18 residues. CDR3 nucleotides: TGCGCCAGCAGCCAAGAGGGACTAGCGGGGACCGCCTACAATGAGCAGTTCTTC. Residues: CASSQEGLAGTAYNEQFF.

This chain's CDR3 is CATRGTGANQPQHF. Here the CDR3 DNA reads TGTGCCACCAGGGGGACAGGGGCCAATCAGCCCCAGCATTTT. The chain joins TRBV2 to TRBJ1-5; 10 bases agree with TRBD1. CDR1 is SNHLY and CDR2 is FYNNEI in the germline V gene. Trimming at V came to 10 bases and at J to 3 bases, leaving 6 bases not matched to a gene. This CDR3 is 14 amino acids long.

The chain links TRBV29-1 to TRBJ1-2; TRBD1 agrees at 8 bases. Germline V gene lookup returns CDR1 SQVTM and CDR2 ANQGSEA. V trimming: 5 bases; J trimming: 3 bases; junction bases outside the gene matches: 2. This CDR3 has 12 residues. The CDR3 region has the DNA TGCAGCGTTCCGACAGGGGACTATGGCTACACCTTC. Translating it yields CSVPTGDYGYTF.